Shown below are 14 T cell receptor beta chains from a single sample sequenced in a study of control samples from healthy donors and cancer patients. Sequencing was performed with immunoSEQ multiplex PCR; in TCRdb, only in-frame clones are kept and a portion is missing. The sample includes under 70,000 clones, 90% to 97% of them seen just once. The sequencing sample was made of blood. Receptors originate from a woman between 18 and 30 years old in good health.

This clone was detected a few times. J is TRBJ1-2 and V is TRBV3-1 (or the pseudogene TRBV3-2), with a weak D call TRBD1 (6 bases). Germline CDR1 is LGHDT and CDR2 is YNNKEL (reference sequence). The CDR3 is 16 residues long. The V end lost 2 bases, the J end lost 1 base, and 14 bases lay between the germline ends. The CDR3 protein is CASSQSRGTFNYGYTF. For the CDR3, the DNA is TGTGCCAGCAGCCAAAGCCGCGGGACATTTAACTATGGCTACACCTTC.

The rearrangement uses TRBV27 and TRBJ1-1; 8 bases align to TRBD1. CDR1 and CDR2 (germline): MNHEY, SMNVEV (reference sequence). The CDR3 is made up of 13 amino acids. V lost 9 bases and J lost 10; bases outside the gene matches: 13. The DNA of the CDR3 is TGTGCCAGTTGGGGAGGACAGGGATCAGGAGCTTTCTTT. This codes for CASWGGQGSGAFF.

The chain couples TRBV5-5 to TRBJ1-2; a weak D match, TRBD1 (5 bases). CDR3 size: 14 residues. The germline V and J ends were trimmed by 0 bases and 6 bases, with 12 bases remaining between them. The germline CDR1 and CDR2 sequences are SGHKS and YYEKEE (reference sequence). The CDR3 spells CASSLAGAEDGYTF. As DNA, the CDR3 is TGTGCCAGCAGCTTGGCCGGGGCAGAGGATGGCTACACCTTC.

In this sample, this clone turned up once. As DNA, the CDR3 is TGTGCCAGCAGTTTATACGGGACAGGGCTCGACGAGCAGTACTTC. Its protein product is CASSLYGTGLDEQYF. V and J are TRBV28 and TRBJ2-7, with 9 bases that match TRBD1. This CDR3 comprises 15 residues. V was pared by 1 base and J by 5 bases, with 6 bases of the junction left unmatched. Germline V gene sequence: CDR1 MDHEN, CDR2 SYDVKM.

The rearrangement joins TRBV7-9 to TRBJ1-1; the match to TRBD1 covers 8 bases. The germline V gene encodes CDR1 SEHNR and CDR2 FQNEAQ (reference sequence). The CDR3 loop spans 15 amino acids. V was clipped by 5 bases and J by 0 bases; unmatched bases: 5. The CDR3 DNA reads TGTGCCAGCAGCGACTCGGACAGGGTGAACACTGAAGCTTTCTTT. Encoded protein: CASSDSDRVNTEAFF.

A few counts support this clone. The chain employs TRBV19 and TRBJ2-2, with TRBD1 identical over 7 bases. This CDR3 spans 16 amino acids. J lost 7 bases, V lost 3 bases, and 11 bases had no gene match. The germline V gene encodes CDR1 LNHDA and CDR2 SQIVND (reference sequence). The CDR3 loop is CASSIPSQGDIGELFF. CDR3 bases: TGTGCCAGTAGTATTCCCTCCCAGGGGGATATCGGGGAGCTGTTTTTT.

The chain has TRBV20-1 and TRBJ1-5; D is undetermined. Germline V CDR1 and CDR2: DFQATT, SNEGSKA (reference sequence). The CDR3 runs to 11 residues. CDR3 nucleotides: TGCAGCTTGGGAGGGAAGAAGCCCCAGCATTTT. Translating gives CSLGGKKPQHF.

The chain joins TRBV30 to TRBJ1-1, with D perhaps TRBD1 (6 bases). Trimming shortened V by 4 bases and J by 11 bases, and 20 bases separated the two germline ends. This CDR3 contains 13 residues. Per germline, CDR1 GTSNPN and CDR2 SVGIG (reference sequence). The DNA for the CDR3 is TGTGCCTGGACCCCAACGGGGGGCGGGGGTGCTTTCTTT. Residues: CAWTPTGGGGAFF.

The rearrangement joins TRBV7-9 to TRBJ2-5, with 9 bases that match TRBD1. Germline V gene data show CDR1 as SEHNR and CDR2 as FQNEAQ (reference sequence). This CDR3 has 16 amino acids. J was trimmed by 5 bases and V by 6 bases; bases with no gene match: 13. CDR3 bases: TGTGCCAGCAGGACCTCCGGGACAGGGTTAGGGGAGACCCAGTACTTC. Its translation: CASRTSGTGLGETQYF.

This chain joins TRBV28 and TRBJ1-5; 7 nucleotides align to TRBD1. J gave up 4 bases and V 10 bases, and 7 bases lay outside the gene matches. The CDR3 is 13 residues long. Germline V lookup: CDR1 MDHEN, CDR2 SYDVKM. CDR3: CATQGQLNQPQHF. The CDR3 DNA reads as TGTGCCACCCAGGGACAGTTGAATCAGCCCCAGCATTTT.

J is TRBJ1-1 and V is TRBV23-1; D call uncertain. TRBV23-1 is marked as an open reading frame, function uncertain. The germline V and J ends were trimmed by 3 bases and 1 base, with 3 bases remaining between them. CDR3 length: 12 amino acids. Here the CDR3 reads CASSQSNTEAFF. CDR3 sequence (DNA): TGCGCCAGCAGTCAGTCGAACACTGAAGCTTTCTTT.

This CDR3 reads CASIGGGNLANEQFF. The DNA of the CDR3 is TGTGCCAGCATCGGAGGTGGGAATCTAGCCAATGAGCAGTTCTTC. The rearrangement joins TRBV6-5 to TRBJ2-1; D might be TRBD2 (5 bases). The germline CDR1 and CDR2 sequences are MNHEY and SVGAGI. Trimming took off 7 bases at V and 6 bases at J, with 19 bases between the two ends. This CDR3 is built from 15 residues.

The V call is TRBV6-2 or TRBV6-3, the J call TRBJ1-5, with D possibly TRBD1 on 6 matching bases. CDR1 MNHEY and CDR2 SVGEGT come from the germline V gene. The V gene lost 5 bases and the J gene lost 7 bases, with 30 bases spanning the gap. The CDR3 loop spans 19 amino acids. CDR3 in amino acids: CASSLGGGRKTILRQPQHF. DNA for the CDR3: TGTGCCAGCAGTCTAGGTGGGGGCAGGAAGACGATCCTAAGGCAGCCCCAGCATTTT.

The chain carries TRBV19 and TRBJ1-2, with 9 bases identical to TRBD1. The junction had 8 bases not matched to a gene; V was cut back by 5 bases and J by 4 bases. This CDR3 spans 15 amino acids. The V gene's germline CDR1 is LNHDA and CDR2 SQIVND (reference sequence). CDR3 DNA sequence: TGTGCCAGTAGTTCACGGACAGGGGTAGGCTATGGCTACACCTTC. As protein: CASSSRTGVGYGYTF.